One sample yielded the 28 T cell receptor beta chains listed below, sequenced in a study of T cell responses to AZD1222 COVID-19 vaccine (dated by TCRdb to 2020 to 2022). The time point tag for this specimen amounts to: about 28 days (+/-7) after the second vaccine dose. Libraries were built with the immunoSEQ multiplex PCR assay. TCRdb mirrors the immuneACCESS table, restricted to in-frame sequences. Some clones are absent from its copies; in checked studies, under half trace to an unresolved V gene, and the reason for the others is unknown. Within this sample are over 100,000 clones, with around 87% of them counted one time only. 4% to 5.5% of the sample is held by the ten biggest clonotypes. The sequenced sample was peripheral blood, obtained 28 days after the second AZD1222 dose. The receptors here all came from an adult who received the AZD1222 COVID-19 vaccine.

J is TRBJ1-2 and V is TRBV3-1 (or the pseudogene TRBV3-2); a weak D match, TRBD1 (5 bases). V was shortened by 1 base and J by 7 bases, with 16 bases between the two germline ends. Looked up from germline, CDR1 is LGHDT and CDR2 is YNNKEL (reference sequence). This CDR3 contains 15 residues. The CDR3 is CASSQVHMGVGGYTF. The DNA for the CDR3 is TGTGCCAGCAGCCAAGTTCACATGGGGGTCGGTGGCTACACCTTC.

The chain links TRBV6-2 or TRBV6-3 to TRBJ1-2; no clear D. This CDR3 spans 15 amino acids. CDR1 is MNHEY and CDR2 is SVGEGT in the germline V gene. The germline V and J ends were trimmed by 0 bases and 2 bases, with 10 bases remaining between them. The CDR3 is CASSYSAQTNYGYTF. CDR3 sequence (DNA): TGTGCCAGCAGTTACTCCGCTCAGACAAACTATGGCTACACCTTC.

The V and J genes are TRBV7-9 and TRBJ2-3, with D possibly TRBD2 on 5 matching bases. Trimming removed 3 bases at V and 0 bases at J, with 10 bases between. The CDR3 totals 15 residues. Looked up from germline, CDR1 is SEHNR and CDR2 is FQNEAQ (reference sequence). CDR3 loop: CASSFTRGSTDTQYF. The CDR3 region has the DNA TGTGCCAGCAGCTTTACCCGGGGTAGCACAGATACGCAGTATTTT. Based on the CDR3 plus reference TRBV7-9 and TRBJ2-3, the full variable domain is DTGVSQNPRHKITKRGQNVTFRCDPISEHNRLYWYRQTLGQGPEFLTYFQNEAQLEKSRLLSDRFSAERPKGSFSTLEIQRTEQGDSAMYLCASSFTRGSTDTQYFGPGTRLTVL.

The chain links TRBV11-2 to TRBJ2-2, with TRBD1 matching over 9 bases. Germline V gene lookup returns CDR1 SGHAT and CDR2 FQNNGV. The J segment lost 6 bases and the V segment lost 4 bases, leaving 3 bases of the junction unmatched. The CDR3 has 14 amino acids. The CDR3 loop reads CASSSTGGPGELFF. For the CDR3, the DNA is TGTGCCAGCAGCTCTACAGGGGGCCCCGGGGAGCTGTTTTTT.

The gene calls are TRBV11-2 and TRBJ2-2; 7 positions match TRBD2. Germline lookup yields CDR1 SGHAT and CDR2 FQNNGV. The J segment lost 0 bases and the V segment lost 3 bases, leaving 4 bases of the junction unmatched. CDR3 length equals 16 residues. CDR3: CASSLLSGTNTGELFF. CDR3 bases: TGTGCCAGCAGCTTGCTCAGCGGGACGAACACCGGGGAGCTGTTTTTT.

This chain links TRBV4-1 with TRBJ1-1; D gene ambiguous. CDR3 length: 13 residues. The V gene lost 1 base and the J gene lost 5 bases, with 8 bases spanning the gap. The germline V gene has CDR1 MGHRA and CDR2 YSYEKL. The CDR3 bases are TGCGCCAGCAGCCAAGCGGTAAGGACTGAAGCTTTCTTT. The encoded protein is CASSQAVRTEAFF.

In nucleotides, the CDR3 is TGTGCCAGCAGCGTCGGACTAGCGGGAGTAAGCGAGCAGTTCTTC. It yields the protein CASSVGLAGVSEQFF. This rearrangement joins TRBV7-3 to TRBJ2-1; 13 nucleotides align to TRBD2. The J segment lost 10 bases and the V segment lost 5 bases, leaving 8 bases of the junction unmatched. Per germline, CDR1 SGHTA and CDR2 FQGTGA. The CDR3 loop spans 15 amino acids.

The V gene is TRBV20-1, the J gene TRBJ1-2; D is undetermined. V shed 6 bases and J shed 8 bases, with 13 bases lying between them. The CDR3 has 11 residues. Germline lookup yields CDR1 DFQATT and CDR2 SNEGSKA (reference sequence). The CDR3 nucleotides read TGCAGTGCGCTGGCTACTCGGGGCTACACCTTC. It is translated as CSALATRGYTF.

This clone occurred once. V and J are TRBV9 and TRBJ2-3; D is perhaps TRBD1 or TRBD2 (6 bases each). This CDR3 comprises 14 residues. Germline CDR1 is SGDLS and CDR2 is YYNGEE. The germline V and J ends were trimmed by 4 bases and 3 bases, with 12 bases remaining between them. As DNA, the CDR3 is TGTGCCAGCAGCCAAGGAGGGGGAACAGATACGCAGTATTTT. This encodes CASSQGGGTDTQYF.

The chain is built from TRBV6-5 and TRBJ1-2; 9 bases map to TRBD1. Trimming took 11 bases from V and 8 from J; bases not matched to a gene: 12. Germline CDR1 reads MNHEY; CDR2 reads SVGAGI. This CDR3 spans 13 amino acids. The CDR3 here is CASLGTGTNGYTF. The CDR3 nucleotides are TGTGCCTCTCTGGGGACAGGGACAAACGGCTACACCTTC.

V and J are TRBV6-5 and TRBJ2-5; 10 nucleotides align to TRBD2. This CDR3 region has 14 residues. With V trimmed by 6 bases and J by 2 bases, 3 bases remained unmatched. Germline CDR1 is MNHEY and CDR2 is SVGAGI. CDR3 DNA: TGTGCCAGCAGCAGCGGGAGGGCACAAGAGACCCAGTACTTC. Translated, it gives CASSSGRAQETQYF.

For the CDR3, the DNA is TGTGCCAGCAGCGTAGTACTGGGCGGGGGCTACAATGAGCAGTTCTTC. Translation gives CASSVVLGGGYNEQFF. The V gene is TRBV9, the J gene TRBJ2-1, with TRBD2 identical over 7 bases. This CDR3 is built from 16 residues. The germline CDR1 and CDR2 sequences are SGDLS and YYNGEE. The ends lost 0 bases at V and 3 bases at J; junction bases unmatched: 6.

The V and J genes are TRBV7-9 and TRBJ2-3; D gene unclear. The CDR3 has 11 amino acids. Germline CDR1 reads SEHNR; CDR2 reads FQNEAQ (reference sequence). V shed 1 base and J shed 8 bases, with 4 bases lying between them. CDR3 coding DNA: TGTGCCAGCAGCTTAGGTGGTACGCAGTATTTT. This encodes CASSLGGTQYF.

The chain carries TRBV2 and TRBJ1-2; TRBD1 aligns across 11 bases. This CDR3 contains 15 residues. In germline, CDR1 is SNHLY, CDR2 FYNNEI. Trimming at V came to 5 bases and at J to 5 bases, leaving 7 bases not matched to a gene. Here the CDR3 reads CASSPRTGGAYGYTF. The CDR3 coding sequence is TGTGCCAGCAGTCCTCGGACAGGGGGCGCTTATGGCTACACCTTC.

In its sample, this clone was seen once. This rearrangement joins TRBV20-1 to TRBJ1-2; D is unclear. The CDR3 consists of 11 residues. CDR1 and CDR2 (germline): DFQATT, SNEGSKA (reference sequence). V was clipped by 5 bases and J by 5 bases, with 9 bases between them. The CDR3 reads CSAHIGYGYTF. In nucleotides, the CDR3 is TGCAGTGCTCACATAGGGTATGGCTACACCTTC.

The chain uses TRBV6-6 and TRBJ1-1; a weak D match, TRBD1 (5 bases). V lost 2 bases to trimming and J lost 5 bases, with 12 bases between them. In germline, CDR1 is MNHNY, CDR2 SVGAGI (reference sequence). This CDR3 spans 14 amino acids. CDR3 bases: TGTGCCAGCAGTTACGGGCAGGGCTATACTGAAGCTTTCTTT. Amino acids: CASSYGQGYTEAFF.

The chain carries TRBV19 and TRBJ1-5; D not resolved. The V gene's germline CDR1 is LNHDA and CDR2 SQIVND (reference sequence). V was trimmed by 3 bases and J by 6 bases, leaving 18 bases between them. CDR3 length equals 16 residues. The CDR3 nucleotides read TGTGCCAGTAGTATGGGGTTTGGAGGTGCTGGTCAGCCCCAGCATTTT. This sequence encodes CASSMGFGGAGQPQHF.

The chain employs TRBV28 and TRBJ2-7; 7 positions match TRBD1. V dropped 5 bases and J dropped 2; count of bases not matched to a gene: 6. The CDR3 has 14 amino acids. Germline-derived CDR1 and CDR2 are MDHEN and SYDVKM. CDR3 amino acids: CASSRQGEAYEQYF. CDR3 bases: TGTGCCAGCAGTCGACAGGGTGAGGCCTACGAGCAGTACTTC. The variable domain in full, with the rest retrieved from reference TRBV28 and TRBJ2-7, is DVKVTQSSRYLVKRTGEKVFLECVQDMDHENMFWYRQDPGLGLRLIYFSYDVKMKEKGDIPEGYSVSREKKERFSLILESASTNQTSMYLCASSRQGEAYEQYFGPGTRLTVT.

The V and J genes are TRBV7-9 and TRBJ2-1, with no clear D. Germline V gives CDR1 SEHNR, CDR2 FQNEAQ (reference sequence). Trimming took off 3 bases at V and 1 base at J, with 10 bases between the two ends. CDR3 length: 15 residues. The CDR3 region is CASSFRGLSYNEQFF. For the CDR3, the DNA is TGTGCCAGCAGCTTTAGAGGTTTGTCCTACAATGAGCAGTTCTTC.

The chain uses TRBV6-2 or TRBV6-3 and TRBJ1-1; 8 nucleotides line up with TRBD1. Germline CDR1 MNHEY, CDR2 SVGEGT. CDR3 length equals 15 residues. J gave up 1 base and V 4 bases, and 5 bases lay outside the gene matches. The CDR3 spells CASSSHRGANTEAFF. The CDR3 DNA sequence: TGTGCCAGCAGTTCCCACAGGGGGGCGAACACTGAAGCTTTCTTT.

CDR3 in amino acids: CASSQEHVSGNTIYF. The CDR3 nucleotides are TGCGCCAGCAGCCAGGAGCACGTCTCTGGAAACACCATATATTTT. The chain is built from TRBV4-1 and TRBJ1-3; the D is unclear. This CDR3 is 15 amino acids long. CDR1 and CDR2 from the germline V gene are MGHRA and YSYEKL. V was trimmed by 3 bases and J by 0 bases, leaving 9 bases between them.

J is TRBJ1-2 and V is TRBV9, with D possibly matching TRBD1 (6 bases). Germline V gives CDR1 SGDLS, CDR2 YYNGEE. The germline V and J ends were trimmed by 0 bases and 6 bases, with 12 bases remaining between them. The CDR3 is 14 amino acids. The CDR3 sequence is CASSVGQAWDGYTF. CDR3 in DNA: TGTGCCAGCAGCGTAGGACAGGCCTGGGATGGCTACACCTTC.

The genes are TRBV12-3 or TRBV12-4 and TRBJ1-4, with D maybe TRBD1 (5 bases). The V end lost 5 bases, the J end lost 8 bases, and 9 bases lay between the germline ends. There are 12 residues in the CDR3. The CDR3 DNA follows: TGTGCCAGCAGTCGACAGCGGGAAAAACTGTTTTTT. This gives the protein CASSRQREKLFF.

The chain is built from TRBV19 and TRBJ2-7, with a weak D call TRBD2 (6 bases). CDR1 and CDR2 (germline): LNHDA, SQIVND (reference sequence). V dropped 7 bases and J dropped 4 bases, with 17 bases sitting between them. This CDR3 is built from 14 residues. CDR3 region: CASIGDLEEYEQYF. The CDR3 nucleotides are TGTGCCAGTATAGGGGACTTGGAGGAGTACGAGCAGTACTTC.

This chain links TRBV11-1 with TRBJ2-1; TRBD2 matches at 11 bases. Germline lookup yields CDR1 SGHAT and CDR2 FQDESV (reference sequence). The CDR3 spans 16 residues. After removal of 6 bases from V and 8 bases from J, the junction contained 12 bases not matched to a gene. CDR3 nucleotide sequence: TGTGCCAGCAGTTACAATTCCGGGACTAGCGGTTATGAGCAGTTCTTC. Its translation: CASSYNSGTSGYEQFF.

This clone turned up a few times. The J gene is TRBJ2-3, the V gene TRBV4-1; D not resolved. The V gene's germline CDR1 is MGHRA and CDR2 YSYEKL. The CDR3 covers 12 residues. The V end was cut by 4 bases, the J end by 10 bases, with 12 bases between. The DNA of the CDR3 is TGCGCCAGCAGCCTTCCCTCTGGTTCGCAGTATTTT. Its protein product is CASSLPSGSQYF.

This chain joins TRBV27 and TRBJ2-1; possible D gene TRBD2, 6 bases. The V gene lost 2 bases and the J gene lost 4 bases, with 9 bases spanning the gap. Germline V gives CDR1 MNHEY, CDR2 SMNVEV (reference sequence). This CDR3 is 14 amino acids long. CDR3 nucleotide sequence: TGTGCCAGCAGTTTAAGGCGGGAATACAATGAGCAGTTCTTC. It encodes CASSLRREYNEQFF.

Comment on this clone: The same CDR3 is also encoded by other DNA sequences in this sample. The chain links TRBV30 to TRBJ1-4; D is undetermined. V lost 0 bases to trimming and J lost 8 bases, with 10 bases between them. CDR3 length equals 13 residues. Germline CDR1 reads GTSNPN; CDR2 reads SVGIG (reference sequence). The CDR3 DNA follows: TGTGCCTGGAGTGTAGCGGGTCGAGAAAAACTGTTTTTT. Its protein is CAWSVAGREKLFF.